What follows describes a single T cell receptor beta chain. This sample was taken from a study of blood T cell repertoires in COVID-19. Study in general: From T cells, B-cell-depleted T cells, or PBMCs came the material, which was cDNA or gDNA.

The CDR3 sequence is 20 residues long. CDR1 is LNHNV, CDR2 YYDKDF, per germline (reference sequence). V gave up 1 base and J gave up 8 bases; unmatched junction bases: 23. In the study's own analysis: Counts of nucleated cells, estimated from reference gene primer amplification, were obtained. Sequenced by immunoSEQ multiplex PCR; TCRdb stores in-frame clones only, minus some. V, J and clone size reflect that table, while D and trimming were determined from the DNA. The table has roughly 410,000 clones, approximately 88% seen once. This rearrangement joins TRBV15 to TRBJ2-1; the match to TRBD2 covers 7 bases. This receptor was identified in a man in his forties with acute or convalescent COVID-19. Source material: peripheral blood. CDR3 loop: CATSRVTRPLAEFETDEQFF. The CDR3 DNA reads as TGTGCCACCAGCAGAGTTACTCGCCCCCTAGCGGAGTTTGAGACGGATGAGCAGTTCTTC.